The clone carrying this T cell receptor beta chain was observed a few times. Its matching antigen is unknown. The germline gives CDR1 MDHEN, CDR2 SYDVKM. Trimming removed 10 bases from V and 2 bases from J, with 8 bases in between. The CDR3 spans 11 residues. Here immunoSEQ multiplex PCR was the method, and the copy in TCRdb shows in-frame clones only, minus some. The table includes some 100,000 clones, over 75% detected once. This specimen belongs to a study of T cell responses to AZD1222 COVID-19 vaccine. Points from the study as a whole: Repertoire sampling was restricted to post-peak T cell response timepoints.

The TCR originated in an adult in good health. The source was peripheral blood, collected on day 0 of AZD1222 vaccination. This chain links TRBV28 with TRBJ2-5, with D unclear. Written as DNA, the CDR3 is TGTGCCACCTCGCGTCAAGAGACCCAGTACTTC. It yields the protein CATSRQETQYF.